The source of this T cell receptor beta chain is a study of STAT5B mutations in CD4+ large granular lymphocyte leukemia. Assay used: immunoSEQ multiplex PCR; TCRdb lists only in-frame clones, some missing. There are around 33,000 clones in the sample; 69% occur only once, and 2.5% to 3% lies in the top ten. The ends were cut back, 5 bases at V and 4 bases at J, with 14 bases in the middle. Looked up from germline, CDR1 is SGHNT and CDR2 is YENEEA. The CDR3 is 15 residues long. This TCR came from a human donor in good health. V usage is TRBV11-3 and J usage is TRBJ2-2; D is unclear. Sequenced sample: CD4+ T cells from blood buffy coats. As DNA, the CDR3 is TGTGCCAGCAGCCCACGGGCCTCAGGCACCGGGGAGCTGTTTTTT. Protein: CASSPRASGTGELFF.